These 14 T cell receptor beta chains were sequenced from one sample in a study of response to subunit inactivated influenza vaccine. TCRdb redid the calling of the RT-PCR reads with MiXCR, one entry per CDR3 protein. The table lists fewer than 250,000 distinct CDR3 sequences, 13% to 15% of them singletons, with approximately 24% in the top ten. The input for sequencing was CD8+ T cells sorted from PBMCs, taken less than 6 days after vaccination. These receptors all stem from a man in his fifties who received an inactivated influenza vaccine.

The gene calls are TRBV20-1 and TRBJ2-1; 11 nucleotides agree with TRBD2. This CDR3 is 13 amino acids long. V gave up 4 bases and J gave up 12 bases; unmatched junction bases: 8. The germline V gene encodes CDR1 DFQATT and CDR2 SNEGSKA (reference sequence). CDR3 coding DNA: TGCAGTGCTACTAGCGGGAGGTCCCTAGGGCAGTTCTTC. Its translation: CSATSGRSLGQFF.

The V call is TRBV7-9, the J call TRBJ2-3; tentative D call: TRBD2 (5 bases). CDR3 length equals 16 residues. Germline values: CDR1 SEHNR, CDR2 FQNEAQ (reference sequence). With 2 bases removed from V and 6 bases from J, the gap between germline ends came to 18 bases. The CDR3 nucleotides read TGTGCCAGCAGCTTAACGGGAAATCAAGTAGAGGATACGCAGTATTTT. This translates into CASSLTGNQVEDTQYF.

Here the CDR3 reads CSVARTSGGKNIQYF. CDR3 sequence (DNA): TGCAGCGTGGCCCGGACTAGCGGGGGGAAAAACATTCAGTACTTC. This chain links TRBV29-1 with TRBJ2-4, with 14 bases fitting TRBD2. CDR3 length: 15 residues. Germline V lookup: CDR1 SQVTM, CDR2 ANQGSEA. V trimming: 6 bases; J trimming: 4 bases; junction bases outside the gene matches: 5. The full variable domain, its missing parts supplied by reference TRBV29-1 and TRBJ2-4, is SAVISQKPSRDICQRGTSLTIQCQVDSQVTMMFWYRQQPGQSLTLIATANQGSEATYESGFVIDKFPISRPNLTFSTLTVSNMSPEDSSIYLCSVARTSGGKNIQYFGAGTRLSVL.

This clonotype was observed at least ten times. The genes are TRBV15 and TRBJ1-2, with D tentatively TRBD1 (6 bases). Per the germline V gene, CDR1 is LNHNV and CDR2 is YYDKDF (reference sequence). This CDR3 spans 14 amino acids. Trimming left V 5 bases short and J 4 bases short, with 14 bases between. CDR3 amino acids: CATSRVGAGYGYTF. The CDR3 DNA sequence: TGTGCCACCAGCCGAGTGGGGGCCGGCTATGGCTACACCTTC.

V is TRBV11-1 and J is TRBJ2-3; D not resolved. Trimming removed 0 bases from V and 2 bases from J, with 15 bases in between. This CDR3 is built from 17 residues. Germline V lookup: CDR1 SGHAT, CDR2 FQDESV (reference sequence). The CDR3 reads CASSLAQQTELTDTQYF. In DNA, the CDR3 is TGTGCCAGCAGCTTAGCGCAACAGACGGAACTCACAGATACGCAGTATTTT.

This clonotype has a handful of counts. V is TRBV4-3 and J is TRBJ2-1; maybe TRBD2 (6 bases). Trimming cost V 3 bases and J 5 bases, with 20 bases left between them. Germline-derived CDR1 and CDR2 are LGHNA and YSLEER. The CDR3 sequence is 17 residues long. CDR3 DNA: TGCGCCAGCAGCCAGGGTGAGGGGAGGCTCCGCCACAATGAGCAGTTCTTC. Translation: CASSQGEGRLRHNEQFF.

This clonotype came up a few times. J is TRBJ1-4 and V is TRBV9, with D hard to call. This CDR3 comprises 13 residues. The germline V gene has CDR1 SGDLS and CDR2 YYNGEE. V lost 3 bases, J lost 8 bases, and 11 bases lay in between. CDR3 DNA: TGTGCCAGCAGCGCTTGGGAGGGAGAAAAACTGTTTTTT. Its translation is CASSAWEGEKLFF.

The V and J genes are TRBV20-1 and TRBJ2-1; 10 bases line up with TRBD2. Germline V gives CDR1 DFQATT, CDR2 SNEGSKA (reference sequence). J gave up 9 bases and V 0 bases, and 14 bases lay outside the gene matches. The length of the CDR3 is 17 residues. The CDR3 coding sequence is TGCAGTGCTAGAGATTTTAGCGGGGGGCCAAAGATCCGTGAGCAGTTCTTC. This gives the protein CSARDFSGGPKIREQFF.

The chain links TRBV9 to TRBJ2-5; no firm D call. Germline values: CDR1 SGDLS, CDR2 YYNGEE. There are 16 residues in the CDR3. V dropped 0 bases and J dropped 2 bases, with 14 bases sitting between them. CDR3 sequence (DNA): TGTGCCAGCAGCGTAGGAGGAGCGAATCCTCAAGAGACCCAGTACTTC. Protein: CASSVGGANPQETQYF.

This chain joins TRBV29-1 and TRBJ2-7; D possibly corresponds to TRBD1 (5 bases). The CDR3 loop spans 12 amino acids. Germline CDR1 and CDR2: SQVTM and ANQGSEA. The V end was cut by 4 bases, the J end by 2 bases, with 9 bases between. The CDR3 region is CSVAGQTYEQYF. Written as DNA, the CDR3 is TGCAGCGTTGCAGGGCAGACCTACGAGCAGTACTTC.

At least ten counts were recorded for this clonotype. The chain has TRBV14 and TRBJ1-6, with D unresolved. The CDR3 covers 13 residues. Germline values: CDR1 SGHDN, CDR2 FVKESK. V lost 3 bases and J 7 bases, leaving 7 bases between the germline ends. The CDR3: CASSHTPNSPLHF. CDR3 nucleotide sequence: TGTGCCAGCAGCCACACACCCAATTCACCCCTCCACTTT.

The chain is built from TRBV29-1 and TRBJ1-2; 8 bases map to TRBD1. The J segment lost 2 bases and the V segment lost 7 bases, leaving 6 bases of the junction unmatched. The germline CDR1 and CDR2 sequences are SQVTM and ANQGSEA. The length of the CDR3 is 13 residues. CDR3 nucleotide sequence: TGCAGCGGGTCAGGGGGCCTAAACTATGGCTACACCTTC. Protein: CSGSGGLNYGYTF.

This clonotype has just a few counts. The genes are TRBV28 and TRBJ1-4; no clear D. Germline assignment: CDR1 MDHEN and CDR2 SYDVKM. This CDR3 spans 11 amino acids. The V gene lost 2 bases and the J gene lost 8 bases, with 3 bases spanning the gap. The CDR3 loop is CASSLSEKLFF. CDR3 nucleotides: TGTGCCAGCAGTTTAAGCGAAAAACTGTTTTTT. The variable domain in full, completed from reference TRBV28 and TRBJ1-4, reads DVKVTQSSRYLVKRTGEKVFLECVQDMDHENMFWYRQDPGLGLRLIYFSYDVKMKEKGDIPEGYSVSREKKERFSLILESASTNQTSMYLCASSLSEKLFFGSGTQLSVL.

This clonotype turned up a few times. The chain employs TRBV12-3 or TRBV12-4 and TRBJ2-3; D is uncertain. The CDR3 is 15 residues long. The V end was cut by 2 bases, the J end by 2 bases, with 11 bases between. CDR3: CASSLILGNTDTQYF. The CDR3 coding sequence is TGTGCCAGCAGTTTAATACTGGGGAACACAGATACGCAGTATTTT.